A selection of T cell receptor beta chains follows, all from one sample in a study of cytomegalovirus exposure and HLA in healthy donors. Assay used: immunoSEQ multiplex PCR; TCRdb lists only in-frame clones, some missing. The table lists about 330,000 clones, around 90% of them singletons. Sequencing was carried out using PBMCs. These TCRs come from a woman between 25 and 40 years old in good health and CMV-seropositive. CDR3s leave out the opening cysteine and the closing phenylalanine or tryptophan. The order of the fields is D gene, V gene, J gene, CDR3 protein. A D gene is named only where the DNA matches it firmly.

TRBD1	TRBV7-8	TRBJ2-7	ASSLGTGTGQGYEQY
NA	TRBV6-5	TRBJ1-1	ASSYRSVSLNTEAF
NA	TRBV2	TRBJ2-3	ASSDGGASTDTQY
TRBD2	TRBV9	TRBJ2-1	ASSVGLAGGPFYNEQF
NA	TRBV4-2	TRBJ2-7	ASSQERQAYEQY
TRBD2	TRBV5-6	TRBJ2-7	ASSPGLALYEQY
NA	TRBV5-1	TRBJ2-7	ASSIGEYEQY
NA	TRBV7-6	TRBJ2-1	ASSLTSRESYNEQF
NA	TRBV6-5	TRBJ1-2	ASSPGTNYT
NA	TRBV5-1	TRBJ2-7	ASSFGVGYEQY
TRBD2	TRBV6-1	TRBJ2-1	ASCNSGYYNEQF
TRBD1	TRBV28	TRBJ2-7	ASTRPDRVPYEQY
NA	TRBV7-2	TRBJ2-7	ASSRDFYEQY
TRBD1	TRBV28	TRBJ2-2	ASRLDRAGGLF
NA	TRBV5-4	TRBJ2-5	ASSLIRGTESAETQY
NA	TRBV15	TRBJ2-1	ATSRARTGEQF
TRBD1	TRBV11-2	TRBJ1-4	ASSRARGLNEKLF
NA	TRBV4-2	TRBJ2-6	ASSQVTASGANVLT
NA	TRBV7-3	TRBJ2-3	ASGPGGSTDTQY
TRBD1	TRBV25-1	TRBJ2-1	ASSEVGQGGEQF
TRBD1	TRBV7-8	TRBJ1-5	ASSLERVWTGAHYSNQPQH
NA	TRBV2	TRBJ1-2	ASSGMTANT
NA	TRBV28	TRBJ1-1	ASSNDRPLNTEAF
TRBD2	TRBV11-2	TRBJ2-1	ASSISGATYNEQF
NA	TRBV7-6	TRBJ2-7	ASSPGTGLYEQY
NA	TRBV7-9	TRBJ1-1	ASSHTGSDTEAF
TRBD1	TRBV27	TRBJ2-2	ASSPSGQGTGELF
NA	TRBV27	TRBJ2-3	AASGGPGADTQY
NA	TRBV9	TRBJ2-5	ASSVDLGEETQY
TRBD1	TRBV5-1	TRBJ1-1	ASTGQGSAEAF
NA	TRBV5-6	TRBJ2-7	ASSLVRTLISFYEQY
NA	TRBV11-3	TRBJ2-3	ASSRRGMGSDTQY
TRBD2	TRBV27	TRBJ2-3	ASSLGLAVDTQY
NA	TRBV4-3	TRBJ1-5	ASSQDLRAVGQPQH
TRBD1	TRBV15	TRBJ1-6	ATSRDFRDRSNSPLH
TRBD1	TRBV27	TRBJ2-5	ASSPLRTGGLRETQY
TRBD2	TRBV27	TRBJ2-5	ATRLAGVMETQY
NA	TRBV5-1	TRBJ2-7	ASSLRLSGSYEQY
NA	TRBV6-5	TRBJ2-1	ASSQRTSYNEQF
TRBD1	TRBV9	TRBJ1-2	ASSLPGQGHGYT
TRBD2	TRBV9	TRBJ2-1	ASSERDYPNEQF
NA	TRBV19	TRBJ1-4	ASAPGVPGNEKLF
NA	TRBV13	TRBJ1-1	ASSLGRQMNTEAF
TRBD1	TRBV6-5	TRBJ1-2	ASRGQGANYGYT
NA	TRBV18	TRBJ1-1	ASSLSTGLNTEAF
NA	TRBV29-1	TRBJ2-7	SVGSSYEQY